Included here is one T cell receptor (beta chain) sequence, with context. What it recognizes is unknown. This entry is derived from a study of cytomegalovirus exposure and HLA in healthy donors. Background on the study: Some 85 million unique TCRs, all from HLA-typed donors, were included in an early release of the data. Study results and caveats: In a later analysis, an Asian-associated ancestry cluster reportedly showed fewer N-insertions than the approximately 610-donor mean. Researchers reported in a later analysis that a missense DCLRE1C variant was tied to TCR beta V- and J-gene trimming. Presence/absence analyses assumed roughly uniform sequencing depth across donors.

PCR amplification relied on 60 Vbeta primers (plus 13 Jbeta primers). Profiling relied on immunoSEQ multiplex PCR, and the TCRdb table lists in-frame clones only, not all of them. This sample has over 100,000 clones; approximately 70% occur once, and the top ten carry around 10%. The CDR3 spans 15 residues. V lost 2 bases and J 4 bases, leaving 11 bases between the germline ends. Germline CDR1 LNHDA, CDR2 SQIVND (reference sequence). V gene TRBV19 combines with J gene TRBJ2-2; TRBD1 is a possible D gene (7 bases). Sequencing was performed on PBMCs. This sequence originates from a man aged 30 to 45 in good health and CMV-seropositive. The CDR3 is CASSIWRGLTGELFF. The CDR3 DNA follows: TGTGCCAGTAGTATATGGAGGGGGCTCACCGGGGAGCTGTTTTTT.